The source of this T cell receptor beta chain is a study of blood T cell repertoires in COVID-19. About the study: COVID-19 samples, acute and convalescent, were from the United States, Italy and Spain.

Profiling relied on immunoSEQ multiplex PCR, and the TCRdb table lists in-frame clones only, not all of them. The table has 150,000 to 200,000 clones, around four fifths seen once. CDR1 and CDR2 (germline): SGDLS, YYNGEE. The V segment lost 0 bases and the J segment 8 bases; nucleotides outside the gene matches: 2. The CDR3 contains 15 residues. Recovered status applied to Cohort 3 donors who had two consecutive negative PCRs. It also applied to those with clearance or with symptom resolution. The material sequenced was PBMCs or T cells enriched from blood (not recorded which). This TCR was sampled from a woman aged 60-75 years who had recovered from COVID-19. This chain links TRBV9 with TRBJ1-6, with 10 nucleotides matching TRBD1. The CDR3 loop is CASSVAGTGDSPLHF. DNA for the CDR3: TGTGCCAGCAGCGTAGCTGGGACAGGGGATTCACCCCTCCACTTT. Together with reference TRBV9 and TRBJ1-6, the CDR3 gives the full variable domain: DSGVTQTPKHLITATGQRVTLRCSPRSGDLSVYWYQQSLDQGLQFLIQYYNGEERAKGNILERFSAQQFPDLHSELNLSSLELGDSALYFCASSVAGTGDSPLHFGNGTRLTVT.